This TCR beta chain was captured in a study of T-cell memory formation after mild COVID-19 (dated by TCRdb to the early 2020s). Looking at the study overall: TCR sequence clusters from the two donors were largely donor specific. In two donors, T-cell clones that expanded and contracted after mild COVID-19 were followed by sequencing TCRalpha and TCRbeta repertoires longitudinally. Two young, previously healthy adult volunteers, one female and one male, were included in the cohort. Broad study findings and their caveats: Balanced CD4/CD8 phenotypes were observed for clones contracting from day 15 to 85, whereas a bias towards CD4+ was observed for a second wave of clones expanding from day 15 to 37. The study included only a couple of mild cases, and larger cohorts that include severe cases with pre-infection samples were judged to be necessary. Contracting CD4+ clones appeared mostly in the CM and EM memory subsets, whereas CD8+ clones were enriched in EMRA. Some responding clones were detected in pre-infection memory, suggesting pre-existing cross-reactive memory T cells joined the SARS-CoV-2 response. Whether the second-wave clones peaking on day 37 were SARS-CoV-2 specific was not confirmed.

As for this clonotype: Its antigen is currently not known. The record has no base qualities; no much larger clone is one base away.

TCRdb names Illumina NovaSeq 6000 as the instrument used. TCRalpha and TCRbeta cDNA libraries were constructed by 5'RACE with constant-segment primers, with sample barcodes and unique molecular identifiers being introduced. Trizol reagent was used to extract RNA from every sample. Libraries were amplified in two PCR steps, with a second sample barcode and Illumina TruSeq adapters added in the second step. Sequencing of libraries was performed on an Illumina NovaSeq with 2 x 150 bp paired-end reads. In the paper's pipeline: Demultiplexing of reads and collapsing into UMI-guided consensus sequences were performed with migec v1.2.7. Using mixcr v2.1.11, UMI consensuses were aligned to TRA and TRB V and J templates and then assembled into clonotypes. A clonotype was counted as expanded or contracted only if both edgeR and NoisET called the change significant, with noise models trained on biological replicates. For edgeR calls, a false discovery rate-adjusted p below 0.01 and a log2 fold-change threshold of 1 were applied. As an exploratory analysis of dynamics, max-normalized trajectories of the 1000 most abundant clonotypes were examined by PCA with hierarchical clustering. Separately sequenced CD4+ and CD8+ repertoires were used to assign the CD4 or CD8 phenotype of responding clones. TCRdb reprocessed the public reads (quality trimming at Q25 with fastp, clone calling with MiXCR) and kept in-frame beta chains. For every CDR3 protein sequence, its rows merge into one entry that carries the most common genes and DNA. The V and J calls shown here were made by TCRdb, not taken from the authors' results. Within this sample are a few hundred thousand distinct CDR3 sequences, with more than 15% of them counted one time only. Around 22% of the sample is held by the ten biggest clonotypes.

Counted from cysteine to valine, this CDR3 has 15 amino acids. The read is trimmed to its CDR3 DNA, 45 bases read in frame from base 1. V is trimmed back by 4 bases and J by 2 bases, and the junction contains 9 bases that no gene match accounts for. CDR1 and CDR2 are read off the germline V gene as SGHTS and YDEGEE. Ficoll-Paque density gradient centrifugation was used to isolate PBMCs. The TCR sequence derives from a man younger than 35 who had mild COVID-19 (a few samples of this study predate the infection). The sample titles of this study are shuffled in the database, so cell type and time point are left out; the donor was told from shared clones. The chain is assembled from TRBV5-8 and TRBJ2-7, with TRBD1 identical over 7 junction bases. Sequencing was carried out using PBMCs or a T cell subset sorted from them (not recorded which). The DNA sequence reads TGTGCCAGCAGCCTGGGGCAGGGGACAGCCTACGAGCAGTACGTC. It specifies CASSLGQGTAYEQYV.